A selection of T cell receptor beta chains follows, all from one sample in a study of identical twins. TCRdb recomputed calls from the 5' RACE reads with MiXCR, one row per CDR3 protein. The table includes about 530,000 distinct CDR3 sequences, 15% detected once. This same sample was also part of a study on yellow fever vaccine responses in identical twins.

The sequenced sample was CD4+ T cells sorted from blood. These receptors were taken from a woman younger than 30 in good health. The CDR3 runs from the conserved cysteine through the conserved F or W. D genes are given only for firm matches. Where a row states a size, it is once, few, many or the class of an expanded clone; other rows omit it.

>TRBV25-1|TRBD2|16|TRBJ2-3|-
CASSHRAGDLPDTQYF
TGTGCCAGCAGTCACAGAGCGGGGGATCTACCAGATACGCAGTATTTT
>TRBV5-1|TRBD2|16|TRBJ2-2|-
CASSLALRGGAGELFF
TGCGCCAGCAGCTTGGCCCTTCGCGGGGGAGCCGGGGAGCTGTTTTTT
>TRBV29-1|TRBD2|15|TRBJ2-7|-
CSVELLAGRIYEQYF
TGCAGCGTTGAGTTACTAGCGGGGCGAATCTACGAGCAGTACTTC
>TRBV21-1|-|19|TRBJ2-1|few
CASSHRGGGKGSSYNEQFF
TGTGCCAGCAGCCACAGGGGGGGAGGGAAGGGAAGCTCCTACAATGAGCAGTTCTTC
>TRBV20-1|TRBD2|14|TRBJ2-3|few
CSALASGRTDTQYF
TGCAGTGCGCTGGCTAGCGGGAGAACAGATACGCAGTATTTT
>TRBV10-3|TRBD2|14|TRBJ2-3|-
CAISYSGSTDTQYF
TGTGCCATCAGTTATAGCGGGAGCACAGATACGCAGTATTTT
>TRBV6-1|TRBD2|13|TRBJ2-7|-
CASSEVAGYEQYF
TGTGCCAGCAGTGAAGTAGCGGGATACGAGCAGTACTTC
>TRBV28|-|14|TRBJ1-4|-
CASSFFDRSLKLFF
TGTGCCAGCAGCTTTTTCGACAGGTCGTTGAAGCTGTTTTTT
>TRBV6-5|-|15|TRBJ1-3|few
CASSSARGAGNTIYF
TGTGCCAGCAGTTCCGCCCGGGGGGCTGGAAACACCATATATTTT
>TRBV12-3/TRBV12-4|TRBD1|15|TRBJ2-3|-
CASTLRGLGTDTQYF
TGTGCCAGCACCCTCAGGGGGCTTGGCACAGATACGCAGTATTTT
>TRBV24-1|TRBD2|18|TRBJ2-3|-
CATSDFFPARGATDTQYF
TGTGCCACCAGTGATTTCTTCCCCGCGCGGGGGGCTACAGATACGCAGTATTTT
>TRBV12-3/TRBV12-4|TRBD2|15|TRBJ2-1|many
CASTSGGALVNEQFF
TGTGCCAGTACTAGCGGGGGGGCCCTGGTGAATGAGCAGTTCTTC
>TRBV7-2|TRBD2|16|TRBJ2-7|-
CASSLNLAGGPYEQYF
TGTGCCAGCAGCTTAAACCTAGCGGGAGGGCCCTACGAGCAGTACTTC
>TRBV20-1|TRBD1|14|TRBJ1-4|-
CSAGTGAYNEKLFF
TGCAGTGCCGGGACAGGGGCGTATAATGAAAAACTGTTTTTT
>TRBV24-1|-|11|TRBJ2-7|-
CATSDFGEQYF
TGTGCCACCAGTGATTTCGGGGAGCAGTACTTC
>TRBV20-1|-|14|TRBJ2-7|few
CSARYRKGAYEQYF
TGCAGTGCTAGATACAGGAAGGGAGCCTACGAGCAGTACTTC
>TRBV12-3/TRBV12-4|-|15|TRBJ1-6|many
CASSLREISDSPLHF
TGTGCCAGCAGTTTAAGGGAAATTTCGGATTCACCCCTCCACTTT
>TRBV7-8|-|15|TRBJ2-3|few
CASSFRARPPDTQYF
TGTGCCAGCAGCTTCCGGGCCCGACCCCCAGATACGCAGTATTTT
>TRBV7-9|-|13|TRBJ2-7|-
CASSLFGGSEQYF
TGTGCCAGCAGCCTCTTTGGGGGCAGCGAGCAGTACTTC
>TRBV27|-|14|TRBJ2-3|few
CASSPREVHDTQYF
TGTGCCAGCAGTCCCCGAGAGGTGCACGATACGCAGTATTTT
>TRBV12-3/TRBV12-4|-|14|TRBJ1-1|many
CASSLRQTNTEAFF
TGTGCCAGCAGTTTGAGACAGACGAACACTGAAGCTTTCTTT
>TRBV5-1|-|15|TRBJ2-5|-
CASSFSGYSGETQYF
TGCGCCAGCAGCTTCTCAGGGTACAGCGGTGAGACCCAGTACTTC
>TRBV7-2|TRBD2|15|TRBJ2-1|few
CASRQAGGPHNEQFF
TGTGCCAGCAGACAAGCGGGAGGTCCCCACAATGAGCAGTTCTTC
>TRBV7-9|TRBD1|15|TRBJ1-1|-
CASSLWDRPNTEAFF
TGTGCCAGCAGCTTATGGGACAGGCCGAACACTGAAGCTTTCTTT
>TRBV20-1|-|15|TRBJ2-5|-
CSARGGVGRLETQYF
TGCAGTGCTAGAGGTGGGGTGGGTAGGTTAGAGACCCAGTACTTC
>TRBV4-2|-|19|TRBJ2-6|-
CASSQGLADSSSGANVLTF
TGTGCCAGCAGCCAAGGTCTTGCGGATTCCTCCTCTGGGGCCAACGTCCTGACTTTC
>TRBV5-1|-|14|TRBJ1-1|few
CASSKEGVPTEAFF
TGCGCCAGCAGCAAGGAGGGGGTGCCGACTGAAGCTTTCTTT
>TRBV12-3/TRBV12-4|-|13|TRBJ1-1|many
CASSPGLNTEAFF
TGTGCCAGCAGCCCCGGGTTGAACACTGAAGCTTTCTTT
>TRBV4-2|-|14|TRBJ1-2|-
CASSQVSVVGSYTF
TGTGCCAGCAGCCAAGTTTCAGTGGTCGGCTCCTACACCTTC
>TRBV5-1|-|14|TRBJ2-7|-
CASSLVGSRSEQYF
TGCGCCAGCAGCTTGGTTGGATCTCGGAGCGAGCAGTACTTC
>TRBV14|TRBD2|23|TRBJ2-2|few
CASRRVLKPGLATLTPNTGELFF
TGTGCCAGCAGACGCGTGCTTAAACCGGGACTAGCGACCCTAACCCCGAACACCGGGGAGCTGTTTTTT
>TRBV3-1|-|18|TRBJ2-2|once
CASSSAGGSASNTGELFF
TGTGCCAGCAGTTCCGCCGGGGGTAGCGCGTCGAACACCGGGGAGCTGTTTTTT
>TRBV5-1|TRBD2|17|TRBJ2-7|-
CASSYLAGGISSYEQYF
TGCGCCAGCAGCTATCTAGCGGGAGGAATAAGCTCCTACGAGCAGTACTTC
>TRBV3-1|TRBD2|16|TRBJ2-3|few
CASSRRLAGELNTQYF
TGTGCCAGCAGCCGTAGACTAGCGGGGGAATTGAATACGCAGTATTTT
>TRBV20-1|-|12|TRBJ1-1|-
CSAAGLNTEAFF
TGCAGTGCGGCGGGATTAAACACTGAAGCTTTCTTT
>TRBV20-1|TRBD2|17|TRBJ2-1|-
CSALLAGGLGSYNEQFF
TGCAGTGCCCTACTAGCGGGGGGGCTTGGCTCCTACAATGAGCAGTTCTTC
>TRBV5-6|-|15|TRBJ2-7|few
CASSFVGRGSYEQYF
TGTGCCAGCAGCTTTGTAGGGCGTGGGTCCTACGAGCAGTACTTC
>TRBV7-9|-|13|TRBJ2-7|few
CASSTRIGYEQYF
TGTGCCAGCAGTACCAGGATAGGCTACGAGCAGTACTTC
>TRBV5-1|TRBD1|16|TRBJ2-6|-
CASSTGQGEGANVLTF
TGCGCCAGCAGCACAGGACAGGGGGAGGGGGCCAACGTCCTGACTTTC
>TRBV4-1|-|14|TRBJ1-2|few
CASSGGGANYGYTF
TGCGCCAGCAGCGGGGGAGGGGCTAACTATGGCTACACCTTC
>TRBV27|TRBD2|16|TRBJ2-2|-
CASSPRLASNTGELFF
TGTGCCAGCAGTCCCCGACTAGCCTCGAACACCGGGGAGCTGTTTTTT
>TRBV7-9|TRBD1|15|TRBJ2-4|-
CASSVGQGDKNIQYF
TGTGCCAGCTCTGTGGGACAGGGAGACAAAAACATTCAGTACTTC
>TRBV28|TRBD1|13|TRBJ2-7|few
CASRRGTGNEQYF
TGTGCCAGCAGACGAGGGACAGGGAACGAGCAGTACTTC
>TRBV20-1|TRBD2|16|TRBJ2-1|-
CSARVSSGSRGNEQFF
TGCAGTGCTAGAGTGTCTAGCGGGAGCCGGGGCAATGAGCAGTTCTTC
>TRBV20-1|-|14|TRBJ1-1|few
CSASWWGRNTEAFF
TGCAGTGCTAGTTGGTGGGGGAGGAACACTGAAGCTTTCTTT
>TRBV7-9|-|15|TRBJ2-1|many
CASSSGSGPRNEQFF
TGTGCCAGCAGCTCGGGGTCGGGCCCAAGGAATGAGCAGTTCTTC
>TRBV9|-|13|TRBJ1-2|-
CASSVETEYGYTF
TGTGCCAGCAGCGTAGAGACGGAGTATGGCTACACCTTC
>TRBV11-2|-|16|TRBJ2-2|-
CASSRALGPNTGELFF
TGTGCCAGCAGTCGGGCCCTCGGCCCGAACACCGGGGAGCTGTTTTTT
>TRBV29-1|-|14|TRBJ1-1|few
CSAEGPSWGTEAFF
TGCAGCGCCGAAGGTCCGTCCTGGGGAACTGAAGCTTTCTTT
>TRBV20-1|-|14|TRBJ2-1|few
CSARVVRNLGEQFF
TGCAGTGCTAGAGTCGTACGGAACCTAGGAGAGCAGTTCTTC
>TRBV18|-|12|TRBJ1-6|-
CASSLDRVSLHF
TGTGCCAGCTCACTAGACCGAGTTTCCCTCCACTTT
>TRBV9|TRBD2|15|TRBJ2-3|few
CASSARTSGRNTQYF
TGTGCCAGCAGCGCCAGGACTAGCGGCCGGAATACGCAGTATTTT
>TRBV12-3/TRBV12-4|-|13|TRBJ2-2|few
CASSLSNPGELFF
TGTGCCAGCAGTTTATCTAATCCCGGGGAGCTGTTTTTT
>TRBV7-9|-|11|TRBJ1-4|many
CASSQEEKLFF
TGTGCCAGCAGCCAAGAAGAAAAACTGTTTTTT
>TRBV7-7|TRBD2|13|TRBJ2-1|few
CASSLNGRNEQFF
TGTGCCAGCAGCTTAAACGGGAGGAATGAGCAGTTCTTC
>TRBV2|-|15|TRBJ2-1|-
CASSEDFGSYNEQFF
TGTGCCAGCAGTGAAGATTTCGGCTCCTACAATGAGCAGTTCTTC
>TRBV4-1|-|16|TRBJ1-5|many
CASSQDRGRGGQPQHF
TGCGCCAGCAGCCAAGATCGGGGCAGGGGTGGGCAGCCCCAGCATTTT
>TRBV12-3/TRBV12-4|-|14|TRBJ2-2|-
CASRMDRQPGELFF
TGTGCCAGCAGGATGGACCGTCAACCCGGGGAGCTGTTTTTT
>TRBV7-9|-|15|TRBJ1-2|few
CASSLLPGQNYGYTF
TGTGCCAGCAGCTTACTCCCAGGACAGAACTATGGCTACACCTTC
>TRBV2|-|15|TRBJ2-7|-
CASSEWAGARNEQYF
TGTGCCAGCAGTGAGTGGGCAGGGGCTCGGAACGAGCAGTACTTC